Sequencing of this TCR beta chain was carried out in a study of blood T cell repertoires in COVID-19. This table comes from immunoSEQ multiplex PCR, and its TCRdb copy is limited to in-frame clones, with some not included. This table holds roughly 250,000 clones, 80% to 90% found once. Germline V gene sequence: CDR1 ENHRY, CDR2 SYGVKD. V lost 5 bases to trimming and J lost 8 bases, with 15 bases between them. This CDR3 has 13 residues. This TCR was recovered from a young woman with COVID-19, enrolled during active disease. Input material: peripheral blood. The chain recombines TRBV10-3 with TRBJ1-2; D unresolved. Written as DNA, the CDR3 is TGTGCCATCAGTTTCGACCGCCTAGTGGGCTACACCTTC. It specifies CAISFDRLVGYTF.